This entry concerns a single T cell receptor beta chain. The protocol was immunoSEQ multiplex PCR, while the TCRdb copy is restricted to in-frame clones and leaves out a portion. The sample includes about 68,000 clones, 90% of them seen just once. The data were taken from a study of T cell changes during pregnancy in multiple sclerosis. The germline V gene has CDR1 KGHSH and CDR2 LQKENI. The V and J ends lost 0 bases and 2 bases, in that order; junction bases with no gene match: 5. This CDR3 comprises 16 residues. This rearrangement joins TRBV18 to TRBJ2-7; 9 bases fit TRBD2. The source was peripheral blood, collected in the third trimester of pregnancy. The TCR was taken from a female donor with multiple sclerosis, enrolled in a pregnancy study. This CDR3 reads CASSPPGSGGTYEQYF. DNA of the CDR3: TGTGCCAGCTCACCACCCGGTAGCGGGGGTACCTACGAGCAGTACTTC.